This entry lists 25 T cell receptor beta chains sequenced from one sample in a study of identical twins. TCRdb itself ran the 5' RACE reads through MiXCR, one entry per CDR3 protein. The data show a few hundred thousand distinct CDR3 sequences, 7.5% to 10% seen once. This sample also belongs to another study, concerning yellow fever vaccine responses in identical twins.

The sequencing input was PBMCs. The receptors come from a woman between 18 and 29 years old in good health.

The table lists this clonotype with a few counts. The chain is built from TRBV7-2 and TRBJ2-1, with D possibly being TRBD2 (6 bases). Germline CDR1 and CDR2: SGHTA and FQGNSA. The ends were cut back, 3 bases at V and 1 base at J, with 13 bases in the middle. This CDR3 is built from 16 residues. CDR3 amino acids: CASSFPRAGSYNEQFF. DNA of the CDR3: TGTGCCAGCAGCTTTCCCCGTGCGGGATCCTACAATGAGCAGTTCTTC.

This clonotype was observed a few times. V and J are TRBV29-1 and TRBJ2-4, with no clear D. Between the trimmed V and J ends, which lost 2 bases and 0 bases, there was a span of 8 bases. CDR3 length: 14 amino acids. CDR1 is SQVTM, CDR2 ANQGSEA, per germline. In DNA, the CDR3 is TGCAGCGTTGAAACAACTACAGCCAAAAACATTCAGTACTTC. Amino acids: CSVETTTAKNIQYF.

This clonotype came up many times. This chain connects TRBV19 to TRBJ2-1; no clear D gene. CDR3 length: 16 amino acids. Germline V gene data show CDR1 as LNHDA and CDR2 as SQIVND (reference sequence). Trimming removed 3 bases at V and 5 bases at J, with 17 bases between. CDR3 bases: TGTGCCAGTAGTATGGATCTCACAATTAGAAACAATGAGCAGTTCTTC. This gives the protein CASSMDLTIRNNEQFF.

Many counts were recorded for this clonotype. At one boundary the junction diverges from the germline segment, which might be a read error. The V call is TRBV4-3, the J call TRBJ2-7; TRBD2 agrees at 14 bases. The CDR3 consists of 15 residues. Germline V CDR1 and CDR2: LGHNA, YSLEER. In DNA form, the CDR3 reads TGTGCCAGCAGCCAGGGACTAGCGGGGGCCTACGAGCAGTACTTC. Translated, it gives CASSQGLAGAYEQYF.

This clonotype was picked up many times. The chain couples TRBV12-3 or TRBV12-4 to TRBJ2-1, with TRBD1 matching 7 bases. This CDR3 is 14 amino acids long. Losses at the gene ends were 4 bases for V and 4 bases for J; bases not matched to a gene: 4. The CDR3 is CASSSWGQYNEQFF. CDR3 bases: TGTGCCAGCAGTTCCTGGGGACAGTACAATGAGCAGTTCTTC.

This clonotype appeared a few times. Here the CDR3 reads CASSQEFGGGPRGDEQFF. DNA for the CDR3: TGCGCCAGCAGCCAAGAGTTTGGGGGAGGGCCCAGGGGGGATGAGCAGTTCTTC. V usage is TRBV4-3 and J usage is TRBJ2-1; D is possibly TRBD1 or TRBD2 (7 bases each). This CDR3 is 18 amino acids long. Germline CDR1 reads LGHNA; CDR2 reads YSLEER. V was pared by 0 bases and J by 8 bases, with 23 bases between.

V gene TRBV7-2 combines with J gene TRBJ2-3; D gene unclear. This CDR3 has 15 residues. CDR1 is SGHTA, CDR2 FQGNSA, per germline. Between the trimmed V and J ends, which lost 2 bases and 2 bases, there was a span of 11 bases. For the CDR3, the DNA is TGTGCCAGCAGCTTATTTCAGGCCCCCACAGATACGCAGTATTTT. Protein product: CASSLFQAPTDTQYF.

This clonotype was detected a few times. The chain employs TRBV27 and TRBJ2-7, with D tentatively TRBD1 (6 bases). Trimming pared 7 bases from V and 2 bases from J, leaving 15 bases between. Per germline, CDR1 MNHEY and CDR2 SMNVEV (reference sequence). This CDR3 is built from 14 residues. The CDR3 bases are TGTGCCAGCAATCCACAGGGCGCAACCTACGAGCAGTACTTC. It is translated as CASNPQGATYEQYF.

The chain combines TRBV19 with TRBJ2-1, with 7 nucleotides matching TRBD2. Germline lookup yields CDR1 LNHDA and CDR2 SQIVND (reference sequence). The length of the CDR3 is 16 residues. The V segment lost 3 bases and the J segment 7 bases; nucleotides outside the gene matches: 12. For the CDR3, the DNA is TGTGCCAGTAGTATCTTGATGGCCGCGGGAGAGAATGAGCAGTTCTTC. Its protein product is CASSILMAAGENEQFF.

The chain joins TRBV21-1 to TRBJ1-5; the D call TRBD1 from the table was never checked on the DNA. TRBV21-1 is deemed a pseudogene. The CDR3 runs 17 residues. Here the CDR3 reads CASSSETAHNSNQPQHF. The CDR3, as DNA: TGTGCCAGCAGTTCCGAGACAGCCCACAATAGCAATCAGCCCCAGCATTTT.

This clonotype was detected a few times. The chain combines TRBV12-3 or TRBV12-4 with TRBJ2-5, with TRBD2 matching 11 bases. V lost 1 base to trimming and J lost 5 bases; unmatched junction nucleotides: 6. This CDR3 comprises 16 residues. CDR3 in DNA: TGTGCCAGCAGTTTAGGGGTAGCGGGGGGGCCCGAGACCCAGTACTTC. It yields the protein CASSLGVAGGPETQYF.

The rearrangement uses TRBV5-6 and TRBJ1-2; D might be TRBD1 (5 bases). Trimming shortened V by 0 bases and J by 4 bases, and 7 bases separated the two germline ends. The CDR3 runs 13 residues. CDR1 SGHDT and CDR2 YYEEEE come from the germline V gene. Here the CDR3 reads CASSLVRGYGYTF. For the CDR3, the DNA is TGTGCCAGCAGCTTGGTGAGGGGCTATGGCTACACCTTC.

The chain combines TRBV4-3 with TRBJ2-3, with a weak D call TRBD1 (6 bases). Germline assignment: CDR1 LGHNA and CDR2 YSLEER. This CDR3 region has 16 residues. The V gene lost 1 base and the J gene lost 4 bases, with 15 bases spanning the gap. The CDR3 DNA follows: TGCGCCAGCAGCCAAGGGAGTCTACAGGGTGCAGATACGCAGTATTTT. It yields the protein CASSQGSLQGADTQYF.

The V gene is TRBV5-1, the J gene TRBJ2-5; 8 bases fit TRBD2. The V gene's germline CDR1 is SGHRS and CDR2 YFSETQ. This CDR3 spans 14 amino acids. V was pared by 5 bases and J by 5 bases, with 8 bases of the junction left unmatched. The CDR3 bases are TGCGCCAGCAGAGGAGGACTAGCTGCGGAGACCCAGTACTTC. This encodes CASRGGLAAETQYF.

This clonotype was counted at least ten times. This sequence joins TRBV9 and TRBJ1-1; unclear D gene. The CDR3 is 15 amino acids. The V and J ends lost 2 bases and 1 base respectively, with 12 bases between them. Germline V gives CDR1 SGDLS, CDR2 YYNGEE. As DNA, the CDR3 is TGTGCCAGCAGCGTCCGACCCGTGTCGAACACTGAAGCTTTCTTT. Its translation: CASSVRPVSNTEAFF.

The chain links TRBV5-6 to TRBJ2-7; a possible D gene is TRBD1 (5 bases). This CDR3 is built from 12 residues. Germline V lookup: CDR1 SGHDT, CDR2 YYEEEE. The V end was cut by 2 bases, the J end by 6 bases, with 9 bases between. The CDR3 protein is CASSFAGLEQYF. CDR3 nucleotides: TGTGCCAGCAGCTTTGCAGGGCTCGAGCAGTACTTC.

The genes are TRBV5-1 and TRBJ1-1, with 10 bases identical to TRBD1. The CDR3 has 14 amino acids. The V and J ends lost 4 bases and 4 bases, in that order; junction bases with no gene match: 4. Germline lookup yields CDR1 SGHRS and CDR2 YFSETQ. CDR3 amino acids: CASSRDRGRTEAFF. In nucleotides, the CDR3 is TGCGCCAGCAGCAGAGACAGGGGGCGCACTGAAGCTTTCTTT.

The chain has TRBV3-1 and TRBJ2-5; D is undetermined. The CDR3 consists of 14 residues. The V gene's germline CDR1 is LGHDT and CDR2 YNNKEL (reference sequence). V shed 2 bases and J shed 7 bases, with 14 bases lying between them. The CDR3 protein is CASSQQTGGATQYF. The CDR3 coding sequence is TGTGCCAGCAGCCAACAAACTGGCGGCGCGACCCAGTACTTC.

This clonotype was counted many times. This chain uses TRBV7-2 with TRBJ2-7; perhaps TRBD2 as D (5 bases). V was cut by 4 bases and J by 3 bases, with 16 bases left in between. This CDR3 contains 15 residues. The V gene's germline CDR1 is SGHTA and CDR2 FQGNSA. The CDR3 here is CASSSSLLAVYEQYF. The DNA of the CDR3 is TGTGCCAGCAGCTCCTCCCTTCTAGCAGTCTACGAGCAGTACTTC.

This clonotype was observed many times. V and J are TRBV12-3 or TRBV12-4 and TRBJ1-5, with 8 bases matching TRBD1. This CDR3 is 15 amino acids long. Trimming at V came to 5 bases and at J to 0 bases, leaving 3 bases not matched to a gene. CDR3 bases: TGTGCCAGCAGTCTGACAGGGGATAGCAATCAGCCCCAGCATTTT. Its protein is CASSLTGDSNQPQHF.

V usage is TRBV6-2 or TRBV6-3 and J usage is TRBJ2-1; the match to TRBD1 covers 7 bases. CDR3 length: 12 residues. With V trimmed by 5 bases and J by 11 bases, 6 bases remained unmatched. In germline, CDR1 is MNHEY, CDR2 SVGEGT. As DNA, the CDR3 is TGTGCCAGCAGTCGACAGGGTTCTCAGCAGTTCTTC. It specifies CASSRQGSQQFF.

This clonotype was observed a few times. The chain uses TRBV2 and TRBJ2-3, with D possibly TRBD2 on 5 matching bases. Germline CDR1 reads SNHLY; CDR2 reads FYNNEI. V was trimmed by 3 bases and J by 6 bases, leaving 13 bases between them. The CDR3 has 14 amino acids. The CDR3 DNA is TGTGCCAGCAGTGATTTGGCGCGGAGGGATACGCAGTATTTT. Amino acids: CASSDLARRDTQYF. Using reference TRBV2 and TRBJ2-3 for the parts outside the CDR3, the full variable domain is EPEVTQTPSHQVTQMGQEVILRCVPISNHLYFYWYRQILGQKVEFLVSFYNNEISEKSEIFDDQFSVERPDGSNFTLKIRSTKLEDSAMYFCASSDLARRDTQYFGPGTRLTVL.

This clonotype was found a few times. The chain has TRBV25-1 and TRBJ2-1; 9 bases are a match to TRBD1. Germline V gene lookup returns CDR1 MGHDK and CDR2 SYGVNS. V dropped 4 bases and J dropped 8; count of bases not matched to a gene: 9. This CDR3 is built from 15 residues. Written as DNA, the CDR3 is TGTGCCAGCAGTGCCCGGACAGGGGTCTTTCATGAGCAGTTCTTC. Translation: CASSARTGVFHEQFF.

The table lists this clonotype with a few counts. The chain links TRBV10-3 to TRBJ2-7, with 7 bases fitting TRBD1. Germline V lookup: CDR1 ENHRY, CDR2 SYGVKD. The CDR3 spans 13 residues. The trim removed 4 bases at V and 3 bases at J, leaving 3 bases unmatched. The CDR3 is CAISVNRGYEQYF. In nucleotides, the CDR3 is TGTGCCATCAGTGTGAACAGGGGCTACGAGCAGTACTTC.

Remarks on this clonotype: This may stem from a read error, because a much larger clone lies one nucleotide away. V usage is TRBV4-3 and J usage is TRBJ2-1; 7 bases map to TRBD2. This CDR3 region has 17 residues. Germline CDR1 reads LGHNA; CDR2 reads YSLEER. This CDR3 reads CASSQQDMREGNNVQFF. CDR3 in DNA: TGCGCCAGCAGCCAGCAAGATATGAGGGAGGGGAACAATGTGCAGTTCTTC.